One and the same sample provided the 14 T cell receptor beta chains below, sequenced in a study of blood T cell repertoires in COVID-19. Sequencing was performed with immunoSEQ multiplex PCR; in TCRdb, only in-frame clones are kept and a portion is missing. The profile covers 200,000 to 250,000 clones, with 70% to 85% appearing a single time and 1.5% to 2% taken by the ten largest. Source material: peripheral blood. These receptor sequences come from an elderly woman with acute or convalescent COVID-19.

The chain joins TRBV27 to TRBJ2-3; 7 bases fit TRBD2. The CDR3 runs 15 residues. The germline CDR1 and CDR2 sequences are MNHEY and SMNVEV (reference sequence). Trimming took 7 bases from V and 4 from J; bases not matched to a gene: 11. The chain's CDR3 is CASNFDAGDPDTQYF. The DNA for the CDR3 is TGTGCCAGCAACTTTGATGCGGGAGACCCAGATACGCAGTATTTT.

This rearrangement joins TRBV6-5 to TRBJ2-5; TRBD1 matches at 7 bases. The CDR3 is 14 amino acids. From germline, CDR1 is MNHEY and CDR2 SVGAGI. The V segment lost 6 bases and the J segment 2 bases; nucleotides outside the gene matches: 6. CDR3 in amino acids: CASSRRDSQETQYF. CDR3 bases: TGTGCCAGCAGCCGCCGGGACAGTCAAGAGACCCAGTACTTC.

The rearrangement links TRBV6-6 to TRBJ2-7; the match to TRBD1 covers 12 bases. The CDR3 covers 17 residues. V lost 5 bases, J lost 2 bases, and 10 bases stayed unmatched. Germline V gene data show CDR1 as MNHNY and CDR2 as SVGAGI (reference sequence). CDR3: CASSPIPGTGGAYEQYF. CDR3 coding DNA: TGTGCCAGCAGTCCTATACCCGGGACAGGGGGCGCCTACGAGCAGTACTTC.

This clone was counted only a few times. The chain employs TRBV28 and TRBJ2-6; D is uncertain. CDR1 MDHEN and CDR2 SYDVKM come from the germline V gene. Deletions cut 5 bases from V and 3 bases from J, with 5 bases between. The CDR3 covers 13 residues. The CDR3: CASSRYGANVLTF. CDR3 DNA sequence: TGTGCCAGCAGTCGCTATGGGGCCAACGTCCTGACTTTC.

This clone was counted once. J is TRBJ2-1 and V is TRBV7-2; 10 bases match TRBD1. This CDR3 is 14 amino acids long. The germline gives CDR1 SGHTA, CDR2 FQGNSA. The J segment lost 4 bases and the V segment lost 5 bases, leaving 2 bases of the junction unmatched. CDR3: CASSRGQGYNEQFF. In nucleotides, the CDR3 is TGTGCCAGCAGCAGGGGACAGGGGTACAATGAGCAGTTCTTC.

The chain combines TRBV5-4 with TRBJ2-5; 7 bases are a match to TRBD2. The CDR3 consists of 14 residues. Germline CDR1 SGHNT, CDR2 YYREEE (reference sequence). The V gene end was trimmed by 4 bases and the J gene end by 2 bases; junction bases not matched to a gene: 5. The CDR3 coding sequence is TGTGCCAGCAGCCCGACTAGCTTACAAGAGACCCAGTACTTC. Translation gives CASSPTSLQETQYF.

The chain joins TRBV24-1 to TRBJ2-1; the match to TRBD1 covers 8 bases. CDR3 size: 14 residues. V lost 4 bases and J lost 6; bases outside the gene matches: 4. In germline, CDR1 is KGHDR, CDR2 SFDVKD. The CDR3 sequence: CATSERTGSNEQFF. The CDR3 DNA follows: TGTGCCACCAGTGAGAGGACAGGGTCCAATGAGCAGTTCTTC.

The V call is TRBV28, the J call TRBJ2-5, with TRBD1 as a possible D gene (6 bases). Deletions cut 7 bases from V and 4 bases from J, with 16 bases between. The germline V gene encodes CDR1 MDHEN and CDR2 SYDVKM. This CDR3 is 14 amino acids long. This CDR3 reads CASKLSQGTETQYF. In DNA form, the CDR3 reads TGTGCCAGCAAGTTAAGCCAGGGGACAGAGACCCAGTACTTC.

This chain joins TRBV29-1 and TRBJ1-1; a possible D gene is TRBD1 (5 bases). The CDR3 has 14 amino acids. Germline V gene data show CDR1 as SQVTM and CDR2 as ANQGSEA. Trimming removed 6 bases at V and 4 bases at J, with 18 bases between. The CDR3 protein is CSVKREGFVTEAFF. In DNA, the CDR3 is TGCAGCGTGAAAAGGGAGGGGTTCGTCACTGAAGCTTTCTTT.

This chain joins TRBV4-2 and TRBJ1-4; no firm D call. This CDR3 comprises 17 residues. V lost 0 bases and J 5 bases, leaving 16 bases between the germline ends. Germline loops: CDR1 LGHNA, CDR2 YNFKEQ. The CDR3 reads CASSQESTRGSNEKLFF. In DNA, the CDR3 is TGTGCCAGCAGCCAAGAATCGACCCGAGGGTCCAATGAAAAACTGTTTTTT.

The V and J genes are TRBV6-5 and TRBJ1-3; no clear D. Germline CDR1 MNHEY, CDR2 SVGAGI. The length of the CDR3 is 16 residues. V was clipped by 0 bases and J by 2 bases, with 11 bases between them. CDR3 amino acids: CASSYSQAGTGNTIYF. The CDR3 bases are TGTGCCAGCAGTTACTCGCAAGCGGGGACTGGAAACACCATATATTTT.

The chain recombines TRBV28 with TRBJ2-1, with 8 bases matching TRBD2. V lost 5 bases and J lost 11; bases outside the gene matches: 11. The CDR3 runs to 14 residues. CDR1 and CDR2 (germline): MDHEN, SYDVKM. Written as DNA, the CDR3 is TGTGCCAGCAGTCACGGGATAGCGGGGAAAAAGCAGTTCTTC. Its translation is CASSHGIAGKKQFF.

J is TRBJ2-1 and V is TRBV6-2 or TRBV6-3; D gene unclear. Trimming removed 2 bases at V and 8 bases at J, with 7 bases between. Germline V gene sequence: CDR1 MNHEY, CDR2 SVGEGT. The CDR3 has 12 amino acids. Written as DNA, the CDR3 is TGTGCCAGCAGTTACCCGGAGTATGAGCAGTTCTTC. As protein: CASSYPEYEQFF.

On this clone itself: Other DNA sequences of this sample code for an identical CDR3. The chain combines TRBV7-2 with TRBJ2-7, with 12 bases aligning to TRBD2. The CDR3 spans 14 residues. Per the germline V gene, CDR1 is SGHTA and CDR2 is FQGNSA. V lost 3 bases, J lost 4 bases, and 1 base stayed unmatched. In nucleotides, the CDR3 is TGTGCCAGCAGCTTGACTAGCGGGAGTTACGAGCAGTACTTC. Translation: CASSLTSGSYEQYF.